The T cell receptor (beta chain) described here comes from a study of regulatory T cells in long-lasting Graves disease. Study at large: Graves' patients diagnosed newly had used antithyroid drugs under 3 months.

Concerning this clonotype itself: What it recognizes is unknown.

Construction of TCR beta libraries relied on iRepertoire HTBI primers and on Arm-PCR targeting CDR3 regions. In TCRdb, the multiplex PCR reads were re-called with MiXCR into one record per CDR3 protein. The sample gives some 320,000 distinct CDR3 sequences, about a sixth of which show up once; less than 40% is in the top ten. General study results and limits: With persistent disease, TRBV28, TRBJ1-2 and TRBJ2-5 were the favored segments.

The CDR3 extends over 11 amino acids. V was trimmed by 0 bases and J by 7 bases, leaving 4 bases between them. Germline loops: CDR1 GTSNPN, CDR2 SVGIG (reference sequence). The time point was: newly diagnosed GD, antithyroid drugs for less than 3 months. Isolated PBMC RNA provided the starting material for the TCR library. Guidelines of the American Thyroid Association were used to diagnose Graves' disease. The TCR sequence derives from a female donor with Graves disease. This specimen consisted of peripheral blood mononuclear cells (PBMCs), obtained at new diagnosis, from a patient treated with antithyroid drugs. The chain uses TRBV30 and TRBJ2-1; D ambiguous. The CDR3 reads CAWSVLNEQFF. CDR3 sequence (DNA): TGTGCCTGGAGTGTACTTAATGAGCAGTTCTTC.